These 24 T cell receptor beta chains share one sample of origin, sequenced in a study of shared clonotypes between healthy human individuals. CD45RO-negative cells were positively selected for CCR7, leaving out terminally differentiated effector memory CD45RA+ cells. TCRdb keeps only in-frame clones here, not all; method: immunoSEQ multiplex PCR. Of about 2.1 million clones in the sample, about 94% were seen once. The sample was naive CD8+ T cells from PBMCs. The source of these receptors is a young man in good health. Some clones in this sample may be carry-over from other donors' samples.

This clone appeared a single time. The chain uses TRBV19 and TRBJ1-5; D unclear. V lost 3 bases, J lost 3 bases, and 18 bases lay in between. The CDR3 is made up of 17 amino acids. The germline V gene encodes CDR1 LNHDA and CDR2 SQIVND (reference sequence). Here the CDR3 DNA reads TGTGCCAGTAGTATCCAACCCGACCCCTCAGACAATCAGCCCCAGCATTTT. This translates into CASSIQPDPSDNQPQHF.

The rearrangement links TRBV6-5 to TRBJ2-7; the D is unclear. Trimming left V 5 bases short and J 2 bases short, with 16 bases between. The CDR3 covers 15 residues. Germline V lookup: CDR1 MNHEY, CDR2 SVGAGI. The CDR3, as DNA: TGTGCCAGCAGTACCGTTGGATCAACCACCTACGAGCAGTACTTC. It specifies CASSTVGSTTYEQYF.

The chain links TRBV9 to TRBJ2-1, with D perhaps matching TRBD2 (6 bases). The germline gives CDR1 SGDLS, CDR2 YYNGEE. The CDR3 is 15 residues long. V was trimmed by 3 bases and J by 1 base, leaving 11 bases between them. This CDR3 is CASSERLGSYNEQFF. In nucleotides, the CDR3 is TGTGCCAGCAGCGAGCGACTAGGTTCCTACAATGAGCAGTTCTTC. Looking up the rest from reference TRBV9 and TRBJ2-1 gives the full variable domain: DSGVTQTPKHLITATGQRVTLRCSPRSGDLSVYWYQQSLDQGLQFLIQYYNGEERAKGNILERFSAQQFPDLHSELNLSSLELGDSALYFCASSERLGSYNEQFFGPGTRLTVL.

V gene TRBV27 combines with J gene TRBJ1-5, with TRBD1 matching 8 bases. CDR1 and CDR2 from the germline V gene are MNHEY and SMNVEV (reference sequence). This CDR3 has 17 amino acids. V lost 5 bases, J lost 3 bases, and 12 bases stayed unmatched. The CDR3 DNA follows: TGTGCCAGCAGTCCCAGGCTGGGGGGACAGGTCAATCAGCCCCAGCATTTT. As protein: CASSPRLGGQVNQPQHF.

This clone was observed a single time. This chain links TRBV4-1 with TRBJ1-1, with 7 bases that match TRBD1. Looked up from germline, CDR1 is MGHRA and CDR2 is YSYEKL. Germline trimming cut 1 base from V and 1 base from J; bases unmatched to any gene: 12. This CDR3 spans 18 amino acids. CDR3 DNA sequence: TGCGCCAGCAGCCAAGGCAGAGACAGGGAATCTGAGAACACTGAAGCTTTCTTT. Amino acid sequence: CASSQGRDRESENTEAFF.

The chain joins TRBV7-6 to TRBJ1-1, with D possibly matching TRBD1 (5 bases). V was cut by 7 bases and J by 0 bases, with 15 bases left in between. CDR1 SGHVS and CDR2 FNYEAQ come from the germline V gene. This CDR3 is 15 amino acids long. The CDR3 DNA reads as TGTGCCAGCACGTCCCTTCAGGGAGTGAACACTGAAGCTTTCTTT. It translates to CASTSLQGVNTEAFF.

This sequence joins TRBV11-2 and TRBJ2-1, with unresolved D. This CDR3 has 16 amino acids. V gave up 3 bases and J gave up 1 base, with 13 bases separating them. Germline V gene lookup returns CDR1 SGHAT and CDR2 FQNNGV. Here the CDR3 DNA reads TGTGCCAGCAGCTTCGGCGCAGACGATTCCTACAATGAGCAGTTCTTC. It yields the protein CASSFGADDSYNEQFF.

The chain recombines TRBV28 with TRBJ2-7, with 13 nucleotides matching TRBD2. The CDR3 has 19 amino acids. CDR1 is MDHEN and CDR2 is SYDVKM in the germline V gene. V dropped 3 bases and J dropped 2; count of bases not matched to a gene: 13. CDR3 in amino acids: CASSFEGRLAGGLAYEQYF. CDR3 nucleotide sequence: TGTGCCAGCAGTTTCGAGGGAAGACTAGCGGGAGGACTCGCCTACGAGCAGTACTTC.

The chain employs TRBV9 and TRBJ2-2, with 7 bases identical to TRBD2. Germline V CDR1 and CDR2: SGDLS, YYNGEE. This CDR3 has 14 amino acids. V was clipped by 4 bases and J by 4 bases; unmatched bases: 4. CDR3 DNA sequence: TGTGCCAGCAGCACGGGACTATCCACCGGGGAGCTGTTTTTT. Translated: CASSTGLSTGELFF.

The chain uses TRBV7-8 and TRBJ2-7; the match to TRBD2 covers 9 bases. Germline lookup yields CDR1 SGHVS and CDR2 FQNEAQ. The ends lost 5 bases at V and 5 bases at J; junction bases unmatched: 13. This CDR3 is 16 amino acids long. The CDR3 sequence: CASSVGVPSGNHEQYF. The CDR3 DNA is TGTGCCAGCAGCGTTGGGGTCCCTAGCGGGAACCACGAGCAGTACTTC.

This rearrangement joins TRBV29-1 to TRBJ1-6; weak D call: TRBD1 (5 bases). In germline, CDR1 is SQVTM, CDR2 ANQGSEA. The CDR3 totals 14 residues. V gave up 7 bases and J gave up 1 base, with 11 bases separating them. Here the CDR3 DNA reads TGCAGCGCCCTAACAGGATCCTATAATTCACCCCTCCACTTT. It is translated as CSALTGSYNSPLHF.

In nucleotides, the CDR3 is TGTGCCAGCAGTCCAAGGGTAGAGGACTACAATGAGCAGTTCTTC. Amino acid sequence: CASSPRVEDYNEQFF. This chain links TRBV27 with TRBJ2-1; no clear D gene. Germline V gives CDR1 MNHEY, CDR2 SMNVEV (reference sequence). Trimming removed 5 bases at V and 3 bases at J, with 14 bases between. This CDR3 is 15 amino acids long.

The rearrangement joins TRBV10-2 to TRBJ2-7, with TRBD2 identical over 8 bases. Germline-derived CDR1 and CDR2 are WSHSY and SAAADI. The CDR3 spans 16 residues. V shed 3 bases and J 3 bases; nucleotides not matched to a gene: 10. The CDR3 region is CASSDGGGLEGYEQYF. The CDR3 DNA is TGCGCCAGCAGTGATGGGGGGGGACTAGAGGGCTACGAGCAGTACTTC.

V gene TRBV28 combines with J gene TRBJ2-2; the match to TRBD1 covers 12 bases. Per the germline V gene, CDR1 is MDHEN and CDR2 is SYDVKM. The V and J ends lost 3 bases and 7 bases, in that order; junction bases with no gene match: 6. CDR3 size: 16 residues. The CDR3 loop is CASSFPGTGGHGELFF. Written as DNA, the CDR3 is TGTGCCAGCAGTTTCCCCGGGACAGGGGGCCACGGGGAGCTGTTTTTT. Variable domain in full (rest from reference TRBV28 and TRBJ2-2): DVKVTQSSRYLVKRTGEKVFLECVQDMDHENMFWYRQDPGLGLRLIYFSYDVKMKEKGDIPEGYSVSREKKERFSLILESASTNQTSMYLCASSFPGTGGHGELFFGEGSRLTVL.

With regard to this clone: Other DNA sequences in the same sample also yield this CDR3. The J gene is TRBJ2-1, the V gene TRBV5-1, with D unresolved. The CDR3 has 13 amino acids. CDR1 and CDR2 from the germline V gene are SGHRS and YFSETQ. Trimming removed 0 bases from V and 8 bases from J, with 9 bases in between. For the CDR3, the DNA is TGCGCCAGCAGCTTGGGGGGTCTCGATGAGCAGTTCTTC. Protein product: CASSLGGLDEQFF.

The genes are TRBV29-1 and TRBJ2-2, with D tentatively TRBD1 (6 bases). Trimming stripped 4 bases from V and 7 bases from J, with 16 bases between. The CDR3 has 14 residues. Germline V gives CDR1 SQVTM, CDR2 ANQGSEA. CDR3 DNA: TGCAGCGTTGGCCCAGCAGGGGTTGGCGGGGAGCTGTTTTTT. The encoded protein is CSVGPAGVGGELFF.

This chain links TRBV5-4 with TRBJ2-1; tentative D call: TRBD1 (7 bases). Germline loops: CDR1 SGHNT, CDR2 YYREEE (reference sequence). The CDR3 runs 13 residues. Deletions cut 10 bases from V and 7 bases from J, with 18 bases between. The CDR3 here is CAVGRGVLNEQFF. The CDR3 coding sequence is TGTGCCGTCGGCAGGGGGGTCTTGAATGAGCAGTTCTTC.

This clone was recorded once. The V call is TRBV21-1, the J call TRBJ2-5; TRBD2 is the table's D call, not checked against the DNA. TRBV21-1 constitutes a pseudogene. This CDR3 contains 15 residues. CDR3 protein: CANNQRRPREETQYF. The CDR3 DNA is TGTGCCAACAACCAAAGGAGACCGAGGGAGGAGACCCAGTACTTC.

The chain employs TRBV27 and TRBJ2-1; possible D gene TRBD1, 5 bases. The germline CDR1 and CDR2 sequences are MNHEY and SMNVEV (reference sequence). The CDR3 consists of 13 residues. With 8 bases removed from V and 5 bases from J, the gap between germline ends came to 13 bases. In DNA form, the CDR3 reads TGTGCCAGCGCGTGGACACAACACAATGAGCAGTTCTTC. Encoded protein: CASAWTQHNEQFF.

Points on this clone: Other DNA variants within this sample encode the same CDR3. The rearrangement joins TRBV7-8 to TRBJ2-7, with 11 nucleotides matching TRBD1. Germline CDR1 SGHVS, CDR2 FQNEAQ. There are 13 residues in the CDR3. Trimming removed 3 bases from V and 5 bases from J; junction bases left unmatched: 0. CDR3: CASSLDRGHEQYF. CDR3 bases: TGTGCCAGCAGCTTGGACAGGGGGCACGAGCAGTACTTC. Full variable domain (outside the CDR3, taken from reference TRBV7-8 and TRBJ2-7): GAGVSQSPRYKVAKRGQDVALRCDPISGHVSLFWYQQALGQGPEFLTYFQNEAQLDKSGLPSDRFFAERPEGSVSTLKIQRTQQEDSAVYLCASSLDRGHEQYFGPGTRLTVT.

The chain joins TRBV5-5 to TRBJ1-1; TRBD1 might be the D (6 bases). Germline V gives CDR1 SGHKS, CDR2 YYEKEE (reference sequence). This CDR3 has 15 amino acids. V was trimmed by 9 bases and J by 0 bases, leaving 18 bases between them. The CDR3 loop reads CATGEGDRLNTEAFF. CDR3 nucleotide sequence: TGTGCCACAGGGGAAGGGGACCGATTGAACACTGAAGCTTTCTTT.

The chain is built from TRBV7-9 and TRBJ1-2; D gene ambiguous. V was shortened by 0 bases and J by 6 bases, with 5 bases between the two germline ends. The germline V gene has CDR1 SEHNR and CDR2 FQNEAQ (reference sequence). This CDR3 is built from 12 residues. The CDR3 spells CASSLAVNGYTF. The CDR3 DNA is TGTGCCAGCAGCTTAGCTGTGAATGGCTACACCTTC.

The chain joins TRBV2 to TRBJ2-7, with 8 bases fitting TRBD2. The V segment lost 3 bases and the J segment 7 bases; nucleotides outside the gene matches: 14. Germline assignment: CDR1 SNHLY and CDR2 FYNNEI. The CDR3 totals 16 residues. The CDR3, as DNA: TGTGCCAGCAGTGACACGGTAGCGGGAAGGCCGTGGGAGCAGTACTTC. This gives the protein CASSDTVAGRPWEQYF.

The chain joins TRBV13 to TRBJ2-7; 10 bases match TRBD2. This CDR3 region has 15 residues. Germline lookup yields CDR1 PRHDT and CDR2 FYEKMQ (reference sequence). The V segment lost 8 bases and the J segment 5 bases; nucleotides outside the gene matches: 12. The CDR3, as DNA: TGTGCCAGCTCAAACCTAGCGGGAGTATCCGACGAGCAGTACTTC. It yields the protein CASSNLAGVSDEQYF.